What follows is one T cell receptor beta chain and its context. TCRdb's table, derived via immunoSEQ multiplex PCR, lists solely in-frame clones and lacks some. The table shows about 200,000 clones, with 85% to 90% occurring only once. This record belongs to a study of blood T cell repertoires in COVID-19. The wider study: Donors in the United States, Italy and Spain gave samples during acute or convalescent COVID-19.

The CDR3 sequence is 12 residues long. Germline CDR1 MDHEN, CDR2 SYDVKM. Trimming removed 6 bases at V and 7 bases at J, with 12 bases between. In Seattle, patients joined the study during active infection and were tracked longitudinally. The chain combines TRBV28 with TRBJ1-1; TRBD1 is a possible D gene (6 bases). The sequenced material came from peripheral blood. The TCR originated in a woman between 45 and 65 years old with COVID-19, enrolled during active disease. CDR3 DNA sequence: TGTGCCAGCAGAAAAACAGGGATTGAAGCTTTCTTT. Its protein product is CASRKTGIEAFF.